This T cell receptor beta chain is from a study of T-cell reconstitution after alpha-beta-depleted transplantation in children. The V end lost 5 bases, the J end lost 4 bases, and 18 bases lay between the germline ends. The CDR3 spans 15 residues. The germline gives CDR1 SGHAT, CDR2 FQNNGV. The TCRbeta library incorporated unique molecular identifiers. TCRdb passed the PCR reads through MiXCR, listing each CDR3 protein once. Altogether roughly 590,000 distinct CDR3 sequences are present, 16% being singletons, with the ten largest covering 0.8% to 1.1%. This TCR came from a human donor who donated a stem cell graft to a child with acute myeloid leukemia. The specimen comprised PBMCs from the stem cell graft donor, sampled from the stem cell graft. The chain employs TRBV11-2 and TRBJ2-7; D not resolved. The CDR3 nucleotides read TGTGCCAGCAGCCCGAGAGTGTACCCTGCTTACGAGCAGTACTTC. It translates to CASSPRVYPAYEQYF.